The 15 T cell receptor beta chains below were found in one sample sequenced in a study of T cells in tuberculosis. The repertoire was sequenced with immunoSEQ multiplex PCR; TCRdb's copy has only in-frame clones and lacks some. The sample yields approximately 58,000 clones, approximately 88% seen once. After thawing and overnight rest, PBMC were stained with GMM-loaded CD1B tetramer, viability dye and anti-CD3 for sorting. C32 glucose monomycolate from Rhodococcus equi was loaded onto the CD1B tetramers. The specimen sequenced was CD1b-GMM tetramer-negative cells sorted from PBMCs. Source of these receptors: an adult woman with latent tuberculosis.

Comments on this clone: The sample holds other DNA sequences that translate to the same CDR3. The V gene is TRBV9, the J gene TRBJ1-4, with D tentatively TRBD1 (6 bases). Trimming removed 5 bases from V and 0 bases from J, with 8 bases in between. Germline CDR1 is SGDLS and CDR2 is YYNGEE. The CDR3 runs to 14 residues. CDR3 loop: CASSRTATNEKLFF. The CDR3 DNA sequence: TGTGCCAGCAGTCGGACAGCAACTAATGAAAAACTGTTTTTT.

This chain connects TRBV6-6 to TRBJ2-5; D is possibly TRBD1 (6 bases). Trimming pared 5 bases from V and 6 bases from J, leaving 10 bases between. The CDR3 sequence is 12 residues long. Looked up from germline, CDR1 is MNHNY and CDR2 is SVGAGI (reference sequence). Written as DNA, the CDR3 is TGTGCCAGCAGTACAGGGCGGAAGACCCAGTACTTC. Amino acids: CASSTGRKTQYF.

The chain uses TRBV9 and TRBJ2-2; tentative D call: TRBD1 (6 bases). Germline V gene lookup returns CDR1 SGDLS and CDR2 YYNGEE. CDR3 length equals 15 residues. The V gene lost 2 bases and the J gene lost 3 bases, with 11 bases spanning the gap. The CDR3 coding sequence is TGTGCCAGCAGCGTTAGGGGGTTGGACACCGGGGAGCTGTTTTTT. It yields the protein CASSVRGLDTGELFF.

The gene calls are TRBV28 and TRBJ2-2, with D tentatively TRBD1 (6 bases). The CDR3 runs 14 residues. The V end was cut by 2 bases, the J end by 6 bases, with 10 bases between. Germline loops: CDR1 MDHEN, CDR2 SYDVKM. DNA of the CDR3: TGTGCCAGCAGTTTAACAGGGTGGGCCGGGGAGCTGTTTTTT. As protein: CASSLTGWAGELFF.

V gene TRBV27 combines with J gene TRBJ1-1, with D possibly TRBD1 on 6 matching bases. Trimming pared 2 bases from V and 1 base from J, leaving 8 bases between. CDR1 MNHEY and CDR2 SMNVEV come from the germline V gene (reference sequence). The CDR3 length is 14 residues. CDR3 in amino acids: CASSLQGRNTEAFF. In DNA form, the CDR3 reads TGTGCCAGCAGTTTACAGGGGCGGAACACTGAAGCTTTCTTT.

This chain links TRBV28 with TRBJ1-2; D unclear. Between the trimmed V and J ends, which lost 6 bases and 7 bases, there was a span of 12 bases. Germline CDR1 reads MDHEN; CDR2 reads SYDVKM. This CDR3 is built from 12 residues. DNA of the CDR3: TGTGCCAGCAGCCCTCTCTCGGGTGGCTACACCTTC. Protein product: CASSPLSGGYTF.

This chain links TRBV4-2 with TRBJ1-3, with unresolved D. Germline values: CDR1 LGHNA, CDR2 YNFKEQ. V was shortened by 1 base and J by 0 bases, with 10 bases between the two germline ends. The CDR3 is 16 amino acids. In nucleotides, the CDR3 is TGTGCCAGCAGCCAAGTTTTTTCAGTCTCTGGAAACACCATATATTTT. Its protein is CASSQVFSVSGNTIYF.

The chain has TRBV27 and TRBJ2-1, with D possibly being TRBD2 (6 bases). In germline, CDR1 is MNHEY, CDR2 SMNVEV (reference sequence). The CDR3 runs to 17 residues. Trimming shortened V by 3 bases and J by 2 bases, and 17 bases separated the two germline ends. This CDR3 is CASSLGEWTKAYNEQFF. The CDR3, as DNA: TGTGCCAGCAGTTTGGGGGAGTGGACTAAAGCCTACAATGAGCAGTTCTTC.

The chain combines TRBV18 with TRBJ1-3; D is unresolved. V lost 3 bases and J lost 0, with 15 bases in between. The length of the CDR3 is 17 residues. CDR1 is KGHSH and CDR2 is LQKENI in the germline V gene. Written as DNA, the CDR3 is TGTGCCAGCTCACCGTTCGTGTCAGAGGACTCTGGAAACACCATATATTTT. Amino acid sequence: CASSPFVSEDSGNTIYF.

This clone was observed a single time. The chain is built from TRBV14 and TRBJ2-7; D is perhaps TRBD2 (6 bases). V gave up 1 base and J gave up 1 base, with 14 bases separating them. The CDR3 is made up of 16 amino acids. Germline V gene lookup returns CDR1 SGHDN and CDR2 FVKESK. The CDR3 DNA is TGTGCCAGCAGCCAAGGCCCGGGACTTGCATCCTACGAGCAGTACTTC. Translation: CASSQGPGLASYEQYF.

A word on this clone: This likely comes from a read error, as the CDR3 has no conserved phenylalanine or tryptophan at its end. It is unclear where the CDR3 begins or ends on the DNA, so no DNA is shown, and the CDR3 is as TCRdb lists it. The chain has TRBV9 and TRBJ2-6; TRBD1 is the table's D call, not checked against the DNA. Germline V gene lookup returns CDR1 SGDLS and CDR2 YYNGEE. The CDR3 is 16 residues long, counting both termini. The CDR3 loop reads CASRVPGTRQGGGLWA.

The genes are TRBV6-5 and TRBJ2-6; a possible D gene is TRBD2 (5 bases). CDR3 length: 16 residues. V was clipped by 4 bases and J by 0 bases, with 10 bases between them. Germline-derived CDR1 and CDR2 are MNHEY and SVGAGI. The chain's CDR3 is CASSFQAGSGANVLTF. The CDR3 DNA reads TGTGCCAGCAGTTTCCAGGCGGGCTCTGGGGCCAACGTCCTGACTTTC.

A word on this clone: This same CDR3 is encoded by further DNA sequences in the sample. The V and J genes are TRBV4-1 and TRBJ2-3; D is unresolved. V was cut by 1 base and J by 4 bases, with 9 bases left in between. The CDR3 totals 14 residues. CDR1 and CDR2 (germline): MGHRA, YSYEKL. CDR3 loop: CASSQAPLADTQYF. CDR3 sequence (DNA): TGCGCCAGCAGCCAAGCTCCCCTCGCAGATACGCAGTATTTT.

The genes are TRBV5-4 and TRBJ2-3; D remains unclear. V lost 1 base to trimming and J lost 5 bases, with 11 bases between them. The germline V gene has CDR1 SGHNT and CDR2 YYREEE (reference sequence). This CDR3 comprises 14 residues. The CDR3 DNA follows: TGTGCCAGCAGCTTGAATAATGGAGAAGATACGCAGTATTTT. Amino acid sequence: CASSLNNGEDTQYF. Full variable domain (outside the CDR3, taken from reference TRBV5-4 and TRBJ2-3): ETGVTQSPTHLIKTRGQQVTLRCSSQSGHNTVSWYQQALGQGPQFIFQYYREEENGRGNFPPRFSGLQFPNYSSELNVNALELDDSALYLCASSLNNGEDTQYFGPGTRLTVL.

V usage is TRBV7-2 and J usage is TRBJ1-4; no definite D call. Trimming shortened V by 5 bases and J by 0 bases, and 7 bases separated the two germline ends. The germline V gene has CDR1 SGHTA and CDR2 FQGNSA. This CDR3 spans 14 amino acids. The CDR3 DNA reads TGTGCCAGCAGCCCGTCCGCAACTAATGAAAAACTGTTTTTT. Encoded protein: CASSPSATNEKLFF.